This is a list of T cell receptor beta chains from one sample in a study of CD8 T cells in ankylosing spondylitis. Using its own MiXCR run on the 5' RACE reads, TCRdb lists one record per CDR3 protein. The data contain some 140,000 distinct CDR3 sequences, around 7.9% of them singletons. Sequenced sample: blood, either unsorted or a sorted T cell fraction (not recorded which). These receptors were collected from a female donor with ankylosing spondylitis or in good health (not recorded which). Each CDR3 is given with its conserved first and last residue. Each record gives: J gene, D gene, clone size, V gene, CDR3 protein, CDR3 DNA. D genes are given only for firm matches. Clone size is given for some rows only: seen once, a few or many times, or a class if the clone is expanded.

TRBJ1-2 NA many TRBV9 CASTTTGRPNYGYTF TGTGCCAGCACCACGACAGGACGACCTAACTATGGCTACACCTTC
TRBJ1-1 NA many TRBV12-3/TRBV12-4 CASSPYNSGNTEAFF TGTGCCAGCAGTCCCTACAATTCAGGGAACACTGAAGCTTTCTTT
TRBJ2-1 NA many TRBV6-5 CASSYRSSGFNEQFF TGTGCCAGCAGTTACAGGTCCAGCGGGTTCAATGAGCAGTTCTTC
TRBJ2-7 TRBD1 many TRBV27 CASSKNRDRNYEQYF TGTGCCAGCAGCAAAAACCGGGACAGAAACTACGAGCAGTACTTC
TRBJ2-3 TRBD2 many TRBV9 CASSVGIAGVYVDTQYF TGTGCCAGCAGCGTAGGTATAGCGGGGGTCTATGTGGATACGCAGTATTTT
TRBJ2-6 NA few TRBV7-2 CASSVAIVGANVLTF TGTGCCAGCAGCGTAGCTATCGTAGGGGCCAACGTCCTGACTTTC
TRBJ2-7 TRBD1 few TRBV4-3 CASSQDSGGGYEQYF TGCGCCAGCAGCCAAGATTCAGGGGGCGGCTACGAGCAGTACTTC
TRBJ2-1 TRBD2 many TRBV11-2 CASSLAGPNEQFF TGTGCCAGCAGCCTAGCGGGGCCAAATGAGCAGTTCTTC
TRBJ2-5 NA many TRBV5-1 CASSPVTQETQYF TGCGCCAGCAGCCCTGTTACTCAAGAGACCCAGTACTTC
TRBJ1-2 TRBD1 many TRBV4-1 CASSQEGWGTGRGYTF TGCGCCAGCAGCCAAGAGGGCTGGGGGACAGGGAGAGGCTACACCTTC
TRBJ2-2 TRBD1 few TRBV7-2 CASRGQGAVGELFF TGTGCCAGCAGAGGACAGGGGGCGGTCGGGGAGCTGTTTTTT
TRBJ1-3 TRBD1 many TRBV12-3/TRBV12-4 CASSFRDRSYSGNTIYF TGTGCCAGCAGCTTCCGGGACAGGTCATACTCTGGAAACACCATATATTTT
TRBJ2-5 NA NA TRBV3-1 CASCLSRGQPGGQETQYF TGTGCCTCCTGCCTGTCTCGGGGCCAGCCTGGGGGTCAAGAGACCCAGTACTTC
TRBJ2-7 TRBD1 many TRBV15 CATSAGQGDIYEQYF TGTGCCACCAGCGCAGGACAGGGTGACATCTACGAGCAGTACTTC
TRBJ1-1 NA many TRBV3-1 CASSPRPGNTEAFF TGTGCCAGCAGCCCTCGTCCGGGGAACACTGAAGCTTTCTTT
TRBJ1-1 NA many TRBV4-1 CASSQDTGGTLKGWNTEAFF TGCGCCAGCAGCCAAGATACGGGGGGGACACTAAAGGGATGGAACACTGAAGCTTTCTTT
TRBJ2-7 NA many TRBV4-1 CASSPGLEYEQYF TGCGCCAGCAGCCCCGGGCTAGAATACGAGCAGTACTTC